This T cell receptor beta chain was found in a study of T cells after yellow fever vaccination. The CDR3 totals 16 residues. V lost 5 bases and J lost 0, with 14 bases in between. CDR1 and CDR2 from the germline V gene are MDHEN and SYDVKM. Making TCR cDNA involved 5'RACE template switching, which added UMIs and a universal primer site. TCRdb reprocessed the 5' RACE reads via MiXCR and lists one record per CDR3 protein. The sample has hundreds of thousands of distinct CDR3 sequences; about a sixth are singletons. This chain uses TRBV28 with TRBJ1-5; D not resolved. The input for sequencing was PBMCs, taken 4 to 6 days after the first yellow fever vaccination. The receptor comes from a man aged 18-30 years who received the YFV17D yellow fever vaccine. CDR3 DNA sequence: TGTGCCAGCAGTACCCGGACTAAAATTAGCAATCAGCCCCAGCATTTT. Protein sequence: CASSTRTKISNQPQHF.